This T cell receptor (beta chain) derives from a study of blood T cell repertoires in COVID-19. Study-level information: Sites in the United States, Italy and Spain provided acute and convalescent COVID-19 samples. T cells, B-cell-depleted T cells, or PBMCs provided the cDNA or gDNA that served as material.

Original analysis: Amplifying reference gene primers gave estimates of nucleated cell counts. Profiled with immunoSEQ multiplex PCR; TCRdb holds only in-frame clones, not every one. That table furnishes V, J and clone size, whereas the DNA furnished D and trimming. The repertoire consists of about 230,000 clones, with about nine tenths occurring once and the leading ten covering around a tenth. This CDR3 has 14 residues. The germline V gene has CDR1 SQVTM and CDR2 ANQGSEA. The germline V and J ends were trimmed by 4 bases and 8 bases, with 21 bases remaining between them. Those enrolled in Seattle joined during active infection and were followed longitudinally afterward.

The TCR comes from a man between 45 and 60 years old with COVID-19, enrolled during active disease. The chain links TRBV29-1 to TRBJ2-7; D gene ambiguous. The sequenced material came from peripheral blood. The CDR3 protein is CSVAVPPSYEQQYF. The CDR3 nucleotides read TGCAGCGTTGCGGTGCCCCCCTCCTACGAGCAGCAGTACTTC.